Each of the 16 T cell receptor beta chains below was sequenced from the same sample in a study of T cell repertoires in ileal Crohn's disease. The data were produced by immunoSEQ multiplex PCR, yet TCRdb's version contains in-frame clones alone and is incomplete. There are 25,000 to 35,000 clones in the sample; about 81% occur only once, and roughly 5.4% lies in the top ten. Input material: ileal tissue. These TCRs come from an adult with Crohn's disease.

The chain couples TRBV27 to TRBJ1-2, with 7 nucleotides matching TRBD1. The V gene's germline CDR1 is MNHEY and CDR2 SMNVEV (reference sequence). There are 14 residues in the CDR3. The V and J ends lost 3 bases and 8 bases, in that order; junction bases with no gene match: 9. CDR3 nucleotides: TGTGCCAGCAGTTTTATAGGACAGGTGGAAGGCTACACCTTC. Its translation is CASSFIGQVEGYTF.

The V call is TRBV5-5, the J call TRBJ2-7; no reliable D call. V lost 2 bases and J lost 5, with 14 bases in between. CDR1 is SGHKS, CDR2 YYEKEE, per germline (reference sequence). This CDR3 is built from 14 residues. CDR3 bases: TGTGCCAGCAGCTTTCGTCCTGCCACGGACGAGCAGTACTTC. Protein sequence: CASSFRPATDEQYF.

The gene calls are TRBV5-6 and TRBJ1-4, with D unresolved. Trimming cost V 1 base and J 8 bases, with 9 bases left between them. This CDR3 contains 13 residues. CDR1 and CDR2 from the germline V gene are SGHDT and YYEEEE. The chain's CDR3 is CASSLSLQEKLFF. The CDR3 nucleotides are TGTGCCAGCAGCTTGTCCCTTCAGGAAAAACTGTTTTTT.

The V call is TRBV5-1, the J call TRBJ1-4, with a possible D match to TRBD1 (6 bases). V lost 0 bases, J lost 7 bases, and 16 bases lay in between. The CDR3 covers 16 residues. Per the germline V gene, CDR1 is SGHRS and CDR2 is YFSETQ. The CDR3 spells CASSLAYGGRGEKLFF. The CDR3 DNA reads as TGCGCCAGCAGCTTGGCCTATGGGGGCCGAGGTGAAAAACTGTTTTTT.

The chain employs TRBV7-2 and TRBJ2-7, with D perhaps matching TRBD1 (6 bases). CDR1 is SGHTA, CDR2 FQGNSA, per germline. Deletions cut 0 bases from V and 6 bases from J, with 15 bases between. The length of the CDR3 is 15 residues. The DNA of the CDR3 is TGTGCCAGCAGCTTAGCCAGGGGAGCACTACGCGAGCAGTACTTC. Amino acids: CASSLARGALREQYF.

V gene TRBV30 combines with J gene TRBJ2-6; 7 bases agree with TRBD1. V was pared by 3 bases and J by 3 bases, with 8 bases of the junction left unmatched. The germline gives CDR1 GTSNPN, CDR2 SVGIG (reference sequence). The CDR3 runs 16 residues. The CDR3, as DNA: TGTGCCTGGAGGAGAAAGACAGGGCTTGGGGCCAACGTCCTGACTTTC. Protein product: CAWRRKTGLGANVLTF.

J is TRBJ2-7 and V is TRBV5-1; TRBD1 agrees at 8 bases. CDR1 and CDR2 (germline): SGHRS, YFSETQ. J gave up 3 bases and V 0 bases, and 14 bases lay outside the gene matches. The CDR3 is 18 residues long. This CDR3 is CASSLGFKGQDQVYEQYF. The CDR3 nucleotides are TGCGCCAGCAGCTTGGGATTCAAGGGACAGGATCAAGTCTACGAGCAGTACTTC.

In DNA, the CDR3 is TGTGCCAGTAGGGGGAGGGTCGGCTCCTACGAGCAGTACTTC. Translation gives CASRGRVGSYEQYF. The J gene is TRBJ2-7, the V gene TRBV19; 7 bases align to TRBD2. With 6 bases clipped from V and 0 bases from J, the junction kept 5 bases outside the gene matches. Looked up from germline, CDR1 is LNHDA and CDR2 is SQIVND (reference sequence). The CDR3 extends over 14 amino acids.

V gene TRBV11-1 combines with J gene TRBJ2-7; TRBD1 might be the D (6 bases). Germline V CDR1 and CDR2: SGHAT, FQDESV (reference sequence). CDR3 length equals 12 residues. The V gene lost 5 bases and the J gene lost 6 bases, with 11 bases spanning the gap. CDR3 residues: CASSPATGEQYF. In DNA, the CDR3 is TGTGCCAGCAGCCCAGCGACAGGCGAGCAGTACTTC.

This chain uses TRBV6-5 with TRBJ1-5, with 10 bases matching TRBD1. Trimming took 4 bases from V and 7 from J; bases not matched to a gene: 7. The germline CDR1 and CDR2 sequences are MNHEY and SVGAGI. The CDR3 contains 15 residues. The chain's CDR3 is CASSSDRGRSQPQHF. CDR3 bases: TGTGCCAGCAGTTCCGACAGGGGGCGCTCCCAGCCCCAGCATTTT.

The CDR3 protein is CASSYGGGTGDTQYF. The CDR3 coding sequence is TGTGCCAGCAGCTATGGCGGGGGGACGGGAGATACGCAGTATTTT. This chain joins TRBV7-6 and TRBJ2-3; TRBD2 matches 8 bases. CDR3 length: 15 amino acids. After removal of 4 bases from V and 5 bases from J, the junction contained 8 bases not matched to a gene. Looked up from germline, CDR1 is SGHVS and CDR2 is FNYEAQ.

The J gene is TRBJ2-7, the V gene TRBV5-1; D remains unclear. This CDR3 comprises 13 residues. Between the trimmed V and J ends, which lost 1 base and 0 bases, there was a span of 5 bases. The germline gives CDR1 SGHRS, CDR2 YFSETQ. CDR3 protein: CASSLLISYEQYF. In nucleotides, the CDR3 is TGCGCCAGCAGCTTGCTTATCTCCTACGAGCAGTACTTC. The full variable domain, completed using reference TRBV5-1 and TRBJ2-7, is KAGVTQTPRYLIKTRGQQVTLSCSPISGHRSVSWYQQTPGQGLQFLFEYFSETQRNKGNFPGRFSGRQFSNSRSEMNVSTLELGDSALYLCASSLLISYEQYFGPGTRLTVT.

This chain joins TRBV11-2 and TRBJ2-7, with unresolved D. Looked up from germline, CDR1 is SGHAT and CDR2 is FQNNGV. The CDR3 is made up of 12 amino acids. V dropped 3 bases and J dropped 6 bases, with 9 bases sitting between them. CDR3 region: CASSLAPGEQYF. The CDR3 coding sequence is TGTGCCAGCAGCTTGGCTCCGGGCGAGCAGTACTTC.

This clone turned up a few times. The CDR3 DNA is TGCGCCAGCGCCGGCCGCCTAGGGGACACCGGGGAGCTGTTTTTT. Translated: CASAGRLGDTGELFF. The chain carries TRBV5-1 and TRBJ2-2, with a possible D match to TRBD1 (5 bases). Germline-derived CDR1 and CDR2 are SGHRS and YFSETQ. V lost 7 bases and J lost 3, with 16 bases in between. This CDR3 region has 15 residues.

The chain uses TRBV6-6 and TRBJ1-5; no firm D call. V was trimmed by 8 bases and J by 11 bases, leaving 19 bases between them. Germline CDR1 reads MNHNY; CDR2 reads SVGAGI (reference sequence). This CDR3 region has 13 residues. The CDR3 DNA follows: TGTGCCAGCTACCAAACCCGCGGGTTAACCCAGCATTTT. Residues: CASYQTRGLTQHF.

This chain joins TRBV11-2 and TRBJ2-1; no reliable D call. The CDR3 length is 15 residues. The V and J ends lost 4 bases and 1 base respectively, with 11 bases between them. Germline V lookup: CDR1 SGHAT, CDR2 FQNNGV. CDR3 sequence: CASSSPGRSYNEQFF. The CDR3 nucleotides read TGTGCCAGCAGCTCCCCGGGTCGATCCTACAATGAGCAGTTCTTC.